Below, 14 T cell receptor beta chains from the same sample are listed, as sequenced in a study of shared clonotypes between healthy human individuals. Clones were read by immunoSEQ multiplex PCR, and TCRdb kept only the in-frame ones, dropping some. Of around 2.3 million clones listed, 90% to 97% are singletons. Material for sequencing was naive CD4+ T cells sorted from blood. Subset indicated: CD45RA+ positively selected. The receptor source for this set is a man aged 18 to 29 in good health.

About this clone: The identical CDR3 is also encoded by other nucleotide sequences in the sample. The genes are TRBV5-1 and TRBJ1-3; 7 nucleotides align to TRBD1. CDR1 SGHRS and CDR2 YFSETQ come from the germline V gene. V was pared by 0 bases and J by 0 bases, with 0 bases of the junction left unmatched. This CDR3 has 15 amino acids. The CDR3 protein is CASSLAGGSGNTIYF. CDR3 bases: TGCGCCAGCAGCTTGGCAGGGGGCTCTGGAAACACCATATATTTT.

This rearrangement joins TRBV7-9 to TRBJ2-7; unclear D gene. Trimming took off 4 bases at V and 1 base at J, with 14 bases between the two ends. Per germline, CDR1 SEHNR and CDR2 FQNEAQ (reference sequence). This CDR3 has 15 amino acids. CDR3 protein: CASSSDQIISYEQYF. The CDR3 DNA reads TGTGCCAGCAGCTCAGACCAGATAATATCCTACGAGCAGTACTTC.

This chain links TRBV29-1 with TRBJ2-7; D not resolved. V was shortened by 4 bases and J by 0 bases, with 13 bases between the two germline ends. Germline lookup yields CDR1 SQVTM and CDR2 ANQGSEA. This CDR3 is 14 amino acids long. DNA for the CDR3: TGCAGCGTTGTCCTATCGCGGTTCTCCTACGAGCAGTACTTC. Its protein is CSVVLSRFSYEQYF.

About this clone itself: This sample includes further DNA sequences coding for the same CDR3. The chain recombines TRBV19 with TRBJ2-3; TRBD2 matches 8 bases. Trimming at V came to 5 bases and at J to 0 bases, leaving 4 bases not matched to a gene. The germline gives CDR1 LNHDA, CDR2 SQIVND (reference sequence). This CDR3 has 15 amino acids. This CDR3 reads CASSPGGGSTDTQYF. The CDR3, as DNA: TGTGCCAGTAGTCCTGGCGGGGGGAGCACAGATACGCAGTATTTT. Drawing the rest from reference TRBV19 and TRBJ2-3, the complete variable domain is DGGITQSPKYLFRKEGQNVTLSCEQNLNHDAMYWYRQDPGQGLRLIYYSQIVNDFQKGDIAEGYSVSREKKESFPLTVTSAQKNPTAFYLCASSPGGGSTDTQYFGPGTRLTVL.

This clone was detected a few times. This chain joins TRBV18 and TRBJ1-5; possibly TRBD1 for D (6 bases). The CDR3 runs to 13 residues. Deletions cut 5 bases from V and 5 bases from J, with 10 bases between. Per the germline V gene, CDR1 is KGHSH and CDR2 is LQKENI. CDR3 residues: CASSAGVDQPQHF. CDR3 nucleotide sequence: TGTGCCAGCTCAGCAGGGGTGGATCAGCCCCAGCATTTT.

Note on this clone: Other nucleotide sequences in the sample specify the same CDR3. This sequence joins TRBV18 and TRBJ2-1, with D possibly TRBD1 on 6 matching bases. CDR3 size: 15 residues. Germline CDR1 is KGHSH and CDR2 is LQKENI. Trimming cost V 1 base and J 0 bases, with 7 bases left between them. The CDR3 reads CASSPQTGSYNEQFF. As DNA, the CDR3 is TGTGCCAGCTCACCACAGACAGGCTCCTACAATGAGCAGTTCTTC.

The chain carries TRBV6-4 and TRBJ1-6, with D hard to call. The CDR3 is 15 residues long. Germline lookup yields CDR1 MRHNA and CDR2 SNTAGT. The V gene lost 4 bases and the J gene lost 9 bases, with 16 bases spanning the gap. CDR3 protein: CASSASPLGFSPLHF. CDR3 nucleotide sequence: TGTGCCAGCAGTGCGTCACCCCTGGGGTTTTCACCCCTCCACTTT.

To note about this clone: The same CDR3 also results from other DNA sequences found in this sample. The chain joins TRBV5-1 to TRBJ2-3; TRBD2 aligns across 7 bases. This CDR3 is built from 14 residues. V shed 4 bases and J 3 bases; nucleotides not matched to a gene: 5. Germline V gives CDR1 SGHRS, CDR2 YFSETQ. The DNA for the CDR3 is TGCGCCAGCAGCCCGGGAGGCCGGACAGATACGCAGTATTTT. As protein: CASSPGGRTDTQYF.

With regard to this clone: The sample contains more than one DNA sequence encoding this CDR3. The chain links TRBV6-5 to TRBJ1-2, with a tentative D call TRBD1 (5 bases). The V gene's germline CDR1 is MNHEY and CDR2 SVGAGI. The CDR3 totals 15 residues. Trimming removed 4 bases from V and 2 bases from J, with 14 bases in between. The CDR3 spells CASSSPRGGNYGYTF. For the CDR3, the DNA is TGTGCCAGCAGTTCCCCTCGGGGGGGAAACTATGGCTACACCTTC.

Turning to this clone: The same CDR3 can be traced to other DNA sequences in this sample. The chain couples TRBV6-5 to TRBJ2-5, with D unresolved. In germline, CDR1 is MNHEY, CDR2 SVGAGI. V was trimmed by 0 bases and J by 2 bases, leaving 7 bases between them. The CDR3 runs 14 residues. The CDR3 here is CASSYSMGQETQYF. The DNA of the CDR3 is TGTGCCAGCAGTTACTCGATGGGGCAAGAGACCCAGTACTTC.

The CDR3 coding sequence is TGTGCCAGCAGCCTGAGGAAGCTAGCGGGAAGGTACAATGAGCAGTTCTTC. Residues: CASSLRKLAGRYNEQFF. This chain connects TRBV7-2 to TRBJ2-1, with 9 positions matching TRBD2. Germline V gene lookup returns CDR1 SGHTA and CDR2 FQGNSA. Trimming removed 5 bases from V and 4 bases from J; junction bases left unmatched: 12. The CDR3 sequence is 17 residues long.

V gene TRBV13 combines with J gene TRBJ2-2; 10 bases match TRBD2. Per the germline V gene, CDR1 is PRHDT and CDR2 is FYEKMQ (reference sequence). The CDR3 totals 14 residues. V lost 5 bases, J lost 9 bases, and 6 bases stayed unmatched. CDR3 loop: CASSPGSGGRELFF. The CDR3 DNA is TGTGCCAGCAGCCCCGGTAGCGGGGGGCGGGAGCTGTTTTTT.

The chain combines TRBV27 with TRBJ1-2, with a weak D call TRBD1 (5 bases). V was shortened by 1 base and J by 2 bases, with 8 bases between the two germline ends. The CDR3 covers 14 residues. Germline CDR1 and CDR2: MNHEY and SMNVEV (reference sequence). CDR3 in amino acids: CASSLLSGNYGYTF. In nucleotides, the CDR3 is TGTGCCAGCAGTTTATTATCAGGGAACTATGGCTACACCTTC.

In this sample, this clone turned up once. V usage is TRBV5-6 and J usage is TRBJ2-7; 10 bases are a match to TRBD1. Germline V gene data show CDR1 as SGHDT and CDR2 as YYEEEE. This CDR3 is built from 14 residues. J lost 6 bases, V lost 3 bases, and 6 bases had no gene match. The CDR3 sequence: CASSYRDRGGEQYF. CDR3 DNA sequence: TGTGCCAGCAGCTACCGGGACAGGGGAGGCGAGCAGTACTTC.